This is a list of T cell receptor beta chains from one sample in a study of blood T cell repertoires in COVID-19. Measured with immunoSEQ multiplex PCR; TCRdb has only the in-frame clones, and not every one. The profile shows around 310,000 clones, approximately 88% of them singletons. Sequences were obtained from peripheral blood. Receptors were obtained from a woman aged 45-65 years with active or convalescent COVID-19. The CDR3 runs from the conserved cysteine through the conserved F or W. The D gene is left open where the match is weak. Some rows mark clone size as missing; the rest say once, few, many or name a class of expanded clone.

CDR3 protein: CASSVRLAAYEQYF; CDR3 DNA: TGTGCCAGCAGTGTCAGACTAGCGGCCTACGAGCAGTACTTC; clone size: -; J gene: TRBJ2-7; V gene: TRBV28; D gene: TRBD2
CDR3 protein: CASSVGQGSNYGYTF; CDR3 DNA: TGTGCCAGCAGCGTAGGACAGGGATCTAACTATGGCTACACCTTC; clone size: -; J gene: TRBJ1-2; V gene: TRBV9; D gene: TRBD1
CDR3 protein: CASGRGPWDTEAFF; CDR3 DNA: TGTGCTAGTGGCAGGGGCCCCTGGGACACTGAAGCTTTCTTT; clone size: -; J gene: TRBJ1-1; V gene: TRBV12-5; D gene: -
CDR3 protein: CASSLEWGRNTEAFF; CDR3 DNA: TGTGCCAGCAGTTTAGAGTGGGGGCGGAACACTGAAGCTTTCTTT; clone size: -; J gene: TRBJ1-1; V gene: TRBV28; D gene: -
CDR3 protein: CASRRGNLMNTEAFF; CDR3 DNA: TGTGCCAGCCGAAGAGGGAATTTGATGAACACTGAAGCTTTCTTT; clone size: -; J gene: TRBJ1-1; V gene: TRBV18; D gene: -
CDR3 protein: CASSLPGPSNTGELFF; CDR3 DNA: TGTGCCAGTAGCCTTCCAGGGCCCTCGAACACCGGGGAGCTGTTTTTT; clone size: once; J gene: TRBJ2-2; V gene: TRBV19; D gene: -
CDR3 protein: CASNLRQTYQETQYF; CDR3 DNA: TGTGCCAGCAACCTCAGACAGACGTACCAAGAGACCCAGTACTTC; clone size: -; J gene: TRBJ2-5; V gene: TRBV28; D gene: -
CDR3 protein: CASSSAASTGGKNTEAFF; CDR3 DNA: TGTGCCAGCAGTTCCGCTGCCTCGACAGGGGGGAAGAACACTGAAGCTTTCTTT; clone size: -; J gene: TRBJ1-1; V gene: TRBV6-2/TRBV6-3; D gene: TRBD1
CDR3 protein: CASSEDSRSGNTIYF; CDR3 DNA: TGTGCCAGCAGTGAAGACAGTCGCTCTGGAAACACCATATATTTT; clone size: -; J gene: TRBJ1-3; V gene: TRBV2; D gene: -
CDR3 protein: CASGEQFF; CDR3 DNA: TGTGCCTCAGGGGAGCAGTTCTTC; clone size: -; J gene: TRBJ2-1; V gene: TRBV2; D gene: -
CDR3 protein: CASSLTLGRGGDTQYF; CDR3 DNA: TGTGCCAGCAGCTTAACGCTAGGCAGGGGAGGGGATACGCAGTATTTT; clone size: -; J gene: TRBJ2-3; V gene: TRBV7-6; D gene: -
CDR3 protein: CASSSGQSNSPLHF; CDR3 DNA: TGTGCCAGCAGTTCGGGACAGAGTAATTCACCCCTCCACTTT; clone size: -; J gene: TRBJ1-6; V gene: TRBV28; D gene: TRBD1
CDR3 protein: CASSSRGYEQYF; CDR3 DNA: TGTGCCAGCAGCTCACGAGGATACGAGCAGTACTTC; clone size: -; J gene: TRBJ2-7; V gene: TRBV6-5; D gene: -
CDR3 protein: CASGGGAGTGELFF; CDR3 DNA: TGTGCCAGCGGGGGAGGGGCGGGCACCGGGGAGCTGTTTTTT; clone size: -; J gene: TRBJ2-2; V gene: TRBV4-2; D gene: TRBD2
CDR3 protein: CSVGAENYGYTF; CDR3 DNA: TGCAGCGTTGGAGCGGAGAACTATGGCTACACCTTC; clone size: -; J gene: TRBJ1-2; V gene: TRBV29-1; D gene: -
CDR3 protein: CASSAGQSPYEQYF; CDR3 DNA: TGTGCCAGCAGCGCGGGACAGTCCCCCTACGAGCAGTACTTC; clone size: -; J gene: TRBJ2-7; V gene: TRBV9; D gene: TRBD1
CDR3 protein: CASSQRLGLAAPYEQYF; CDR3 DNA: TGTGCCAGCAGCCAGAGATTGGGACTAGCGGCTCCCTACGAGCAGTACTTC; clone size: -; J gene: TRBJ2-7; V gene: TRBV27; D gene: TRBD2
CDR3 protein: CASSLGQGNTEAFF; CDR3 DNA: TGTGCCAGCAGCTTAGGACAGGGGAACACTGAAGCTTTCTTT; clone size: -; J gene: TRBJ1-1; V gene: TRBV7-6; D gene: TRBD1
CDR3 protein: CASSVNRSPYEQYF; CDR3 DNA: TGTGCCAGCAGCGTAAACAGGTCCCCCTACGAGCAGTACTTC; clone size: -; J gene: TRBJ2-7; V gene: TRBV7-9; D gene: -
CDR3 protein: CAWSSSTSGNYNEQFF; CDR3 DNA: TGTGCCTGGAGCTCCTCGACTAGCGGGAACTACAATGAGCAGTTCTTC; clone size: -; J gene: TRBJ2-1; V gene: TRBV30; D gene: TRBD2
CDR3 protein: CASSVWDRSQNYGYTF; CDR3 DNA: TGTGCCAGCAGTGTTTGGGACAGGAGCCAAAACTATGGCTACACCTTC; clone size: -; J gene: TRBJ1-2; V gene: TRBV6-6; D gene: TRBD1
CDR3 protein: CSVGTSFNEQFF; CDR3 DNA: TGCAGCGTTGGGACTAGTTTTAATGAGCAGTTCTTC; clone size: -; J gene: TRBJ2-1; V gene: TRBV29-1; D gene: TRBD2
CDR3 protein: CASSWRTGSGDEQYF; CDR3 DNA: TGCGCCAGCAGCTGGCGGACAGGGAGTGGCGACGAGCAGTACTTC; clone size: -; J gene: TRBJ2-7; V gene: TRBV5-1; D gene: TRBD1
CDR3 protein: CASSLPTGVEKLFF; CDR3 DNA: TGTGCCAGCAGCTTACCTACAGGGGTTGAAAAACTGTTTTTT; clone size: -; J gene: TRBJ1-4; V gene: TRBV7-2; D gene: TRBD1
CDR3 protein: CATSDSLVTSSYNSPLHF; CDR3 DNA: TGTGCCACCAGCGACTCTCTAGTGACTAGCTCCTATAATTCACCCCTCCACTTT; clone size: once; J gene: TRBJ1-6; V gene: TRBV15; D gene: -
CDR3 protein: CASSLWPNEQFF; CDR3 DNA: TGTGCCAGCAGCTTATGGCCCAATGAGCAGTTCTTC; clone size: -; J gene: TRBJ2-1; V gene: TRBV7-8; D gene: -
CDR3 protein: CASSLVTYTEAFF; CDR3 DNA: TGTGCCAGCAGCTTAGTAACTTACACTGAAGCTTTCTTT; clone size: -; J gene: TRBJ1-1; V gene: TRBV11-2; D gene: -
CDR3 protein: CASSLGGTVNTEAFF; CDR3 DNA: TGTGCCAGCAGCCTAGGCGGGACAGTGAACACTGAAGCTTTCTTT; clone size: once; J gene: TRBJ1-1; V gene: TRBV7-3; D gene: TRBD1
CDR3 protein: CAWSKGADTEAFF; CDR3 DNA: TGTGCCTGGAGTAAAGGGGCGGACACTGAAGCTTTCTTT; clone size: -; J gene: TRBJ1-1; V gene: TRBV30; D gene: -
CDR3 protein: CASSPLMPSGNEQFF; CDR3 DNA: TGTGCCAGCTCACCTCTGATGCCATCCGGCAATGAGCAGTTCTTC; clone size: -; J gene: TRBJ2-1; V gene: TRBV18; D gene: -
CDR3 protein: CASSTGTGEGGYTF; CDR3 DNA: TGTGCCAGCAGTACCGGGACAGGGGAAGGTGGCTACACCTTC; clone size: -; J gene: TRBJ1-2; V gene: TRBV6-5; D gene: TRBD1
CDR3 protein: CASSPAPGLAEQFF; CDR3 DNA: TGTGCCAGCAGCCCCGCCCCGGGACTAGCGGAGCAGTTCTTC; clone size: -; J gene: TRBJ2-1; V gene: TRBV11-2; D gene: TRBD2
CDR3 protein: CATSRGANSPLHF; CDR3 DNA: TGTGCCACCAGCAGAGGGGCTAATTCACCCCTCCACTTT; clone size: few; J gene: TRBJ1-6; V gene: TRBV15; D gene: -
CDR3 protein: CASSLAGASTDTQYF; CDR3 DNA: TGCGCCAGCAGCTTGGCTGGGGCGAGCACAGATACGCAGTATTTT; clone size: -; J gene: TRBJ2-3; V gene: TRBV5-1; D gene: -
CDR3 protein: CASSFDRRTLNTEAFF; CDR3 DNA: TGTGCCAGCAGCTTCGACAGGCGGACCTTGAACACTGAAGCTTTCTTT; clone size: -; J gene: TRBJ1-1; V gene: TRBV7-8; D gene: -
CDR3 protein: CAWRTGPGEKLFF; CDR3 DNA: TGTGCCTGGAGAACAGGGCCCGGGGAAAAACTGTTTTTT; clone size: -; J gene: TRBJ1-4; V gene: TRBV30; D gene: -
CDR3 protein: CASSRNLAGGYPYF; CDR3 DNA: TGTGCCAGCAGCCGAAACCTAGCGGGAGGATACCCGTACTTC; clone size: -; J gene: TRBJ2-5; V gene: TRBV7-9; D gene: TRBD2
CDR3 protein: CAWSSPLGANNYGYTF; CDR3 DNA: TGTGCCTGGAGTTCACCCCTGGGGGCGAATAACTATGGCTACACCTTC; clone size: -; J gene: TRBJ1-2; V gene: TRBV30; D gene: -
CDR3 protein: CASSPGTLSSSGANVLTF; CDR3 DNA: TGTGCCAGCTCACCAGGGACACTCTCATCCTCTGGGGCCAACGTCCTGACTTTC; clone size: -; J gene: TRBJ2-6; V gene: TRBV18; D gene: -
CDR3 protein: CASRPPGQKNYGYTF; CDR3 DNA: TGTGCCAGCAGGCCCCCGGGACAGAAGAACTATGGCTACACCTTC; clone size: -; J gene: TRBJ1-2; V gene: TRBV9; D gene: TRBD1